This T cell receptor beta chain derives from a study of cytomegalovirus exposure and HLA in healthy donors. Primers: 60 Vbeta forward and 13 Jbeta reverse. The method was immunoSEQ multiplex PCR; TCRdb's version includes in-frame clones alone and lacks a portion of them. The sample carries 130,000 or so clones, about four fifths recorded once. V was clipped by 5 bases and J by 0 bases; unmatched bases: 4. There are 15 residues in the CDR3. The germline V gene has CDR1 MNHEY and CDR2 SVGAGI. Sequenced input: PBMCs. This TCR derives from a man aged 25-45 years in good health and CMV-seronegative. The genes are TRBV6-5 and TRBJ1-1, with 9 positions matching TRBD1. The CDR3 protein is CASSRQGVMNTEAFF. CDR3 DNA sequence: TGTGCCAGCAGTAGACAGGGGGTAATGAACACTGAAGCTTTCTTT.